These T cell receptor beta chains were read from a single sample in a study of PD-1 blockade in mismatch repair-deficient tumors. Using immunoSEQ multiplex PCR, the repertoire was profiled, and TCRdb retains in-frame clones only, with some absent. Here the sample spans roughly 130,000 clones, roughly 90% being singletons. The starting material was peripheral blood, obtained roughly 67 weeks after starting pembrolizumab. The receptor set was obtained from an adult with mismatch repair-deficient cancer. Both conserved end residues are part of each CDR3. Fields, in order: clone size, J gene, V gene, D gene, CDR3 DNA, CDR3 protein. D genes are given only for firm matches. Some rows have no size entry. The others give once, few or many, or a class for an expanded clone.

-,TRBJ2-7,TRBV9,TRBD1,TGTGCCAGCAGCGTTCACGGGACAGGTTCCTACGAGCAGTACTTC,CASSVHGTGSYEQYF
-,TRBJ2-1,TRBV13,TRBD1,TGTGCCAGCAGCTGGACAGGGGTCGATGAGCAGTTCTTC,CASSWTGVDEQFF
-,TRBJ1-5,TRBV19,-,TGTGCCAGTAACGGCGGCGAATATAGCAATCAGCCCCAGCATTTT,CASNGGEYSNQPQHF
once,TRBJ2-2,TRBV4-2,TRBD2,TGTGCCAGCAGCCCAAGATCTGGCGGGAGACACACCGGGGAGCTGTTTTTT,CASSPRSGGRHTGELFF
many,TRBJ2-1,TRBV4-3,-,TGCGCCAGCAGCCAAGAGTCATGGGAGAACTCCTACAATGAGCAGTTCTTC,CASSQESWENSYNEQFF
-,TRBJ2-2,TRBV6-5,-,TGTGCCAGCACCGGGGGGCGTGTGGAGCTGTTTTTT,CASTGGRVELFF
-,TRBJ1-2,TRBV6-5,-,TGTGCCAGCAGCACGTACGGGTCCTATGGCTACACCTTC,CASSTYGSYGYTF
-,TRBJ2-1,TRBV4-2,TRBD1,TGTGCCAGCAGCCGAGGGGACAGCTATAATATTAACAATGAGCAGTTCTTC,CASSRGDSYNINNEQFF
-,TRBJ2-7,TRBV7-6,-,TGTGCCAGCAGCGCAAACTCCGACTACGAGCAGTACTTC,CASSANSDYEQYF
-,TRBJ1-2,TRBV5-6,-,TGTGCCAGCAGCTTGGTGGGGGGAGGATCTTTAAGCTATGGCTACACCTTC,CASSLVGGGSLSYGYTF
-,TRBJ2-3,TRBV27,TRBD1,TGTGCCAGCAGTCCCGGACAGGGGGGCACAGATACGCAGTATTTT,CASSPGQGGTDTQYF
-,TRBJ1-4,TRBV28,-,TGTGCCAGCAGTGACGGTGGGGGAAAACTGTTTTTT,CASSDGGGKLFF
-,TRBJ2-2,TRBV29-1,-,TGCAGCGTTGTCTGGGGCACCGGGGAGCTGTTTTTT,CSVVWGTGELFF
-,TRBJ2-3,TRBV12-5,-,TGTGCTAGTGGCCAGACCCCAGGCACAGATACGCAGTATTTT,CASGQTPGTDTQYF
-,TRBJ2-7,TRBV18,TRBD2,TGTGCCAGCTCACCCGGGGCGGGAGGGTCCTCCTACGAGCAGTACTTC,CASSPGAGGSSYEQYF
once,TRBJ2-1,TRBV11-3,-,TGTGCCAGCAGAAAACCCGGGGAACTGCACAATGAGCAGTTCTTC,CASRKPGELHNEQFF
-,TRBJ2-3,TRBV29-1,-,TGCAGCGTTCGGCGCACAGATACGCAGTATTTT,CSVRRTDTQYF
-,TRBJ2-7,TRBV9,TRBD2,TGTGCCAGCAGCCCGGGACTAGGGGAGGAGCAGTACTTC,CASSPGLGEEQYF
once,TRBJ2-1,TRBV19,-,TGTGCCAGTAGCGACAGTAGCTCCTACAATGAGCAGTTCTTC,CASSDSSSYNEQFF
-,TRBJ2-2,TRBV13,-,TGTGCCAGCAGCTTAGACAGGGACGGTTCAGCGAACACCGGGGAGCTGTTTTTT,CASSLDRDGSANTGELFF
-,TRBJ1-3,TRBV7-2,TRBD1,TGTGCCAGCAGCTTAGAATCGGGACAGGGGCGAAACACCATATATTTT,CASSLESGQGRNTIYF
-,TRBJ1-4,TRBV10-3,-,TGTGCCATCAGTGAGTCACAGGTTGCAACTAATGAAAAACTGTTTTTT,CAISESQVATNEKLFF
-,TRBJ2-7,TRBV11-2,-,TGTGCCAGCAGTTTCAGGGGTCACGAGCAGTACTTC,CASSFRGHEQYF